The clone carrying this TCR beta chain was recorded a few times. Antigen unknown. This specimen comes from a study of blood T cells in healthy people across ages. Study outcomes and limitations: A roughly linear fall in TCR beta diversity per million T cells was seen with increasing age.

Primed by a sample-barcoded 5' primer and a J-beta primer mix, a second PCR proceeded for roughly 7 to 11 cycles. A single record per CDR3 protein comes from TCRdb applying MiXCR to the 5' RACE reads. The table records 650,000 to 800,000 distinct CDR3 sequences, under 55% of them present only once. Samples had at least 6 million PBMCs isolated from them. From germline, CDR1 is ENHRY and CDR2 SYGVKD. This CDR3 is 13 amino acids long. V gave up 6 bases and J gave up 3 bases, with 11 bases separating them. This TCR derives from a man between 60 and 75 years old in good health. This chain joins TRBV10-3 and TRBJ1-2; D gene ambiguous. Sequencing was done on a sample of blood. CDR3 region: CAIRPESHYGYTF. CDR3 nucleotide sequence: TGTGCCATCAGACCCGAGTCCCACTATGGCTACACCTTC.